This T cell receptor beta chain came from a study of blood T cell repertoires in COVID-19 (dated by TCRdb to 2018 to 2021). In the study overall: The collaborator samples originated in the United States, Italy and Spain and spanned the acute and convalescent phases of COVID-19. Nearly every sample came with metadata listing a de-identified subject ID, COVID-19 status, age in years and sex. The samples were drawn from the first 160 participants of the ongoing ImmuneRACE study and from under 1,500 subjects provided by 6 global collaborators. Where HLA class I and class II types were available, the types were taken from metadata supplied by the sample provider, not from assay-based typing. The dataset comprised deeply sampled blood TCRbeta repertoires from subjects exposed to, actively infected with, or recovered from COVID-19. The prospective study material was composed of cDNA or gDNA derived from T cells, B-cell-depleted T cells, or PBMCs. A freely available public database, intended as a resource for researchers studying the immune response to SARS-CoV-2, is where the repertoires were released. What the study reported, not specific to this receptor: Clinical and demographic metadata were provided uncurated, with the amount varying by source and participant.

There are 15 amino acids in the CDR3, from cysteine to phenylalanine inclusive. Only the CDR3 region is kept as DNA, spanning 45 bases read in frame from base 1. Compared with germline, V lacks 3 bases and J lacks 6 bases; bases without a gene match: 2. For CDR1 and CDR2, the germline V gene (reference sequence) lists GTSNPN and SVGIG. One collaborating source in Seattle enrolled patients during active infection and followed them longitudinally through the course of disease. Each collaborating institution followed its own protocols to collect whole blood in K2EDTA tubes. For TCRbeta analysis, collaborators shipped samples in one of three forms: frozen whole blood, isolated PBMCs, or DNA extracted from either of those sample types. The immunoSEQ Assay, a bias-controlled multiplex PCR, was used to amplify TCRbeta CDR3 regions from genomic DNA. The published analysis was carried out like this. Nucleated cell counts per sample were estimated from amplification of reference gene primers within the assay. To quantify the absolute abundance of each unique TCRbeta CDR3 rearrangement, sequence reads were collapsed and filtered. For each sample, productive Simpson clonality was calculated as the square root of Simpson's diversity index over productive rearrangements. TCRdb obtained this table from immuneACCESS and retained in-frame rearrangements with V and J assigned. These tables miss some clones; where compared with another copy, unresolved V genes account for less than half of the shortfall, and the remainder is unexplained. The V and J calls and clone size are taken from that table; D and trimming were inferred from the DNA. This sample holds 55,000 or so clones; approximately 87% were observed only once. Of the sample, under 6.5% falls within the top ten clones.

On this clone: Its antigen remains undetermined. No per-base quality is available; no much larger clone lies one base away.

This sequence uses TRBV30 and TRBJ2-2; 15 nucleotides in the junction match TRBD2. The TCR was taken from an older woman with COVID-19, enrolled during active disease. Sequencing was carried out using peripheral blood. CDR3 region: CAWSRTSGRAGELFF. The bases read TGTGCCTGGAGCCGGACTAGCGGGAGGGCCGGGGAGCTGTTTTTT.